This T cell receptor (beta chain) was captured in a study of cytomegalovirus exposure and HLA in healthy donors. Trimming took 4 bases from V and 3 from J; bases not matched to a gene: 10. The germline CDR1 and CDR2 sequences are SGHRS and YFSETQ. The CDR3 runs 17 residues. Study results and caveats: An ancestry cluster, one associated with Asian ancestry, reportedly showed fewer N-insertions than the 666-donor mean in a later analysis. In a later analysis, TCR association rates varied by HLA locus: DRB1 most, HLA-C fewest. The HLA-A and HLA-B alleles of most subjects were reportedly predicted accurately from TCR beta sequences.

To note about this clone: Its antigen is unidentified.

Donors consisted of healthy bone marrow donors. PCR employed 60 Vbeta and 13 Jbeta primers. Clones were read by immunoSEQ multiplex PCR, and TCRdb kept only the in-frame ones, dropping some. With approximately 58,000 clones in the sample, the ten largest clones hold 5% to 5.5%. The sequence came from a man under 40 in good health and CMV-seropositive. Material for sequencing was PBMCs. The chain employs TRBV5-1 and TRBJ1-4, with 9 bases matching TRBD1. The CDR3 protein is CASSLGTGSGANEKLFF. The CDR3 region has the DNA TGCGCCAGCAGCCTGGGGACAGGGAGTGGGGCTAATGAAAAACTGTTTTTT.